This T cell receptor (beta chain) was recovered during a study of regulatory T cells in long-lasting Graves disease. The CDR3 runs 16 residues. Germline trimming cut 6 bases from V and 0 bases from J; bases unmatched to any gene: 9. Indicated time point: newly diagnosed GD, antithyroid drugs for less than 3 months. PBMCs provided the RNA from which the TCR library was made. Construction of TCR beta libraries relied on iRepertoire HTBI primers and on Arm-PCR targeting CDR3 regions. MiXCR, applied by TCRdb to the multiplex PCR reads, yields one record per CDR3 protein. The sample has about 350,000 distinct CDR3 sequences; about a sixth are singletons. This clonotype was observed many times. These data were also reused for a study on T cells in Graves' hyperthyroidism and ophthalmopathy.

Sequences were derived from peripheral blood mononuclear cells (PBMCs), sampled at new diagnosis, from a patient treated with antithyroid drugs. This chain joins TRBV12-3 or TRBV12-4 and TRBJ2-3; 7 bases line up with TRBD2. This TCR derives from a man aged 35 to 55 with Graves disease. Here the CDR3 reads CASSSFGGTSTDTQYF. CDR3 nucleotides: TGTGCCAGCAGCTCCTTCGGGGGGACTAGCACAGATACGCAGTATTTT.